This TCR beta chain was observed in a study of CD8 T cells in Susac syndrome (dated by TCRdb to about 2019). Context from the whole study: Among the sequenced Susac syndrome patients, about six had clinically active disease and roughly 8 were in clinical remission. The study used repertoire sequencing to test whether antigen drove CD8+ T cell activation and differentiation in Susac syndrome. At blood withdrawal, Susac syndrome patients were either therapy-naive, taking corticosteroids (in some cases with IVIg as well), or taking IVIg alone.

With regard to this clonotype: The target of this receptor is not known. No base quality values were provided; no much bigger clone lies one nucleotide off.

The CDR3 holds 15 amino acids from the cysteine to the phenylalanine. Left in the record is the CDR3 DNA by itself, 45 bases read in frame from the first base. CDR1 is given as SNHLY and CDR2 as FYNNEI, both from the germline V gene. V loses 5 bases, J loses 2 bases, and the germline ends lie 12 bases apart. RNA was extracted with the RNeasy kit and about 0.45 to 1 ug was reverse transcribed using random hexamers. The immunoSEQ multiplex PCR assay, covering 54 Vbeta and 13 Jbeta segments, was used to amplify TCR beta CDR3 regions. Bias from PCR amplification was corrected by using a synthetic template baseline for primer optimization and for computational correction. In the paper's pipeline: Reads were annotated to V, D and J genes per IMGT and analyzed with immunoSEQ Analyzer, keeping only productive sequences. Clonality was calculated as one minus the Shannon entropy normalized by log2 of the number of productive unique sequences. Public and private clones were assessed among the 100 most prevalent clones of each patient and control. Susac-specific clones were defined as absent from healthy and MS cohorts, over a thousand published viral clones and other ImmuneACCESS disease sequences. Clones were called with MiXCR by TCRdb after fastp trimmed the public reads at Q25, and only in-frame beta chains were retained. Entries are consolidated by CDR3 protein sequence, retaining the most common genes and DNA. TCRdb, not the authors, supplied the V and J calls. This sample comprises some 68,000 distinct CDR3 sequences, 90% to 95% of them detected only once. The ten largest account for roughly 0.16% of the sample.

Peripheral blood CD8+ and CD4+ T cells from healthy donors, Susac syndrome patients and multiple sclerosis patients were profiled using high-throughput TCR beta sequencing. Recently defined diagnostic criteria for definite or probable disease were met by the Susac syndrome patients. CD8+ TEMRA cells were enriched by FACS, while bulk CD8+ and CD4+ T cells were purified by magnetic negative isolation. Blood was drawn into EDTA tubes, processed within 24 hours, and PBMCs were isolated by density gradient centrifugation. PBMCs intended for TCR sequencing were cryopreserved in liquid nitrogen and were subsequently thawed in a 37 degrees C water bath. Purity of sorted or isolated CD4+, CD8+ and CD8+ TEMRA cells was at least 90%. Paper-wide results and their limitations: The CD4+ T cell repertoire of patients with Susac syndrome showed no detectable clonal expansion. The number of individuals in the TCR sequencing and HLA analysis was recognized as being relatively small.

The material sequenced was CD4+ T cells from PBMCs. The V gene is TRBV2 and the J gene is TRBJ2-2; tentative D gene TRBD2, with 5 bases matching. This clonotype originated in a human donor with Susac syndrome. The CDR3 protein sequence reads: CASSLLVSNTGELFF. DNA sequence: TGTGCCAGCAGTCTACTAGTGTCCAACACCGGGGAGCTGTTTTTT.